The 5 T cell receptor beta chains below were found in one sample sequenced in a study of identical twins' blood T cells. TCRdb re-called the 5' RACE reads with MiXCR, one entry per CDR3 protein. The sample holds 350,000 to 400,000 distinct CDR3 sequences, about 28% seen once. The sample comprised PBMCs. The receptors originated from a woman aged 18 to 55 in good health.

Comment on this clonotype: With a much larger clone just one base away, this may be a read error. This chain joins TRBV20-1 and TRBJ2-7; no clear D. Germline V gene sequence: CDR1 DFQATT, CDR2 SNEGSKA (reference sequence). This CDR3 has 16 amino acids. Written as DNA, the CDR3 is TGCAGTGCTAGAGATGATGATGGCGGTGATTCAGACGAGCGGTACTTC. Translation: CSARDDDGGDSDERYF.

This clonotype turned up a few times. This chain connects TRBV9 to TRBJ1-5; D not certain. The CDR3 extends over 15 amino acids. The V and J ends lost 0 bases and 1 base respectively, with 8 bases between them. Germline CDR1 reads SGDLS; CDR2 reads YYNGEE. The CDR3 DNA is TGTGCCAGCAGCGTAGGTGCCAACAGCAATCAGCCCCAGCATTTT. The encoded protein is CASSVGANSNQPQHF.

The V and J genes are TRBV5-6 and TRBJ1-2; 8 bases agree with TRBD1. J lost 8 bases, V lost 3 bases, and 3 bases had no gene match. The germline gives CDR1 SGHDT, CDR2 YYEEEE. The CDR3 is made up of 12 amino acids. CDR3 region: CASSYRGAGYTF. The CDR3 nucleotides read TGTGCCAGCAGCTACAGGGGGGCAGGCTACACCTTC.

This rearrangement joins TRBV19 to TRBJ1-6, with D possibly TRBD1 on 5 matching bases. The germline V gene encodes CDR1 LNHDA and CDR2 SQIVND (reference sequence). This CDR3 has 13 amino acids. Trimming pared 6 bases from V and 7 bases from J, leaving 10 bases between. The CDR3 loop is CASSPGMNSPLHF. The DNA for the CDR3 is TGTGCCAGTAGCCCAGGGATGAATTCACCCCTCCACTTT.

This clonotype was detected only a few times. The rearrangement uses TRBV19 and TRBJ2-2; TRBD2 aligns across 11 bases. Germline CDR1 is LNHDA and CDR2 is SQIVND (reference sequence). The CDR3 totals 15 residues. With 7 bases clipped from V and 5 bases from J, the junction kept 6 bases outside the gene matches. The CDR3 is CASTVRTSGTGELFF. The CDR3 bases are TGTGCCAGTACCGTCCGGACTAGCGGGACCGGGGAGCTGTTTTTT.